Each of the 2 T cell receptor beta chains below was sequenced from the same sample in a study of vaccination and CD4 T cells after COVID-19. Which antigens these TCRs recognize remains unknown. The Oncomine TCR Beta short-read assay was applied to DNA of cultured CD4+ T cells. Using its own MiXCR run on the PCR reads, TCRdb lists one record per CDR3 protein. The sample has fewer than 15,000 distinct CDR3 sequences, under 55% seen once; the top ten hold around 8%. Sample treatment: approximately nine-day PBMC culture with coronavirus spike peptide pools or control peptides (ViraFEST assay). Here the sequenced sample was CD4+ T cells from blood, cultured in vitro, taken after SARS-CoV-2 vaccination. These receptors were taken from a human donor who had recovered from COVID-19.

This clonotype is a singleton in its sample. This rearrangement joins TRBV20-1 to TRBJ2-2; 16 nucleotides line up with TRBD2. The CDR3 contains 19 residues. The ends lost 0 bases at V and 4 bases at J; junction bases unmatched: 8. Germline V lookup: CDR1 DFQATT, CDR2 SNEGSKA (reference sequence). CDR3 protein: CSARDEGTSGRAGTGELFF. The CDR3 DNA reads as TGCAGTGCTAGAGATGAGGGGACTAGCGGGAGGGCCGGCACCGGGGAGCTGTTTTTT.

This clonotype is medium-sized in the sample. J is TRBJ2-6 and V is TRBV11-2; 10 bases agree with TRBD1. Trimming removed 7 bases from V and 1 base from J; junction bases left unmatched: 7. CDR1 is SGHAT and CDR2 is FQNNGV in the germline V gene. The CDR3 runs 17 residues. The CDR3, as DNA: TGTGCCAGCACCAGGGGACAGGGGAAATCTGGGGCCAACGTCCTGACTTTC. Translation gives CASTRGQGKSGANVLTF.